The 10 T cell receptor beta chains reported below all come from one sample, sequenced in a study of beta chain features in type 1 diabetes. Expressed TCRB transcripts were sequenced because the isolated RNA had all been reverse transcribed beforehand. Generated by immunoSEQ multiplex PCR, the TCRdb table keeps only in-frame clones and is missing some. The sample has around 140,000 clones, less than 11% seen once. Sequencing was done on a sample of naive CD4+ T cells from blood. The receptors stem from a man in his late teens or twenties in good health.

V is TRBV10-3 and J is TRBJ2-3, with 8 positions matching TRBD2. The CDR3 covers 14 residues. Germline V gene data show CDR1 as ENHRY and CDR2 as SYGVKD. The V segment lost 10 bases and the J segment 7 bases; nucleotides outside the gene matches: 13. Written as DNA, the CDR3 is TGTGCCACCAGAGGGCTAGCGGGTACAAATACGCAGTATTTT. Its protein product is CATRGLAGTNTQYF.

The V gene is TRBV6-6, the J gene TRBJ1-2; D not resolved. This CDR3 spans 14 amino acids. The V gene's germline CDR1 is MNHNY and CDR2 SVGAGI (reference sequence). V lost 6 bases, J lost 4 bases, and 15 bases lay in between. This chain's CDR3 is CASRADGHAYGYTF. In DNA, the CDR3 is TGTGCCAGCAGAGCGGACGGGCACGCCTATGGCTACACCTTC.

This clone has more than one count but fewer than ten. This chain connects TRBV7-3 to TRBJ2-3; 11 bases are shared with TRBD2. With 5 bases clipped from V and 4 bases from J, the junction kept 8 bases outside the gene matches. This CDR3 is 16 amino acids long. Germline-derived CDR1 and CDR2 are SGHTA and FQGTGA. CDR3 region: CASSRRTSGGADTQYF. In DNA, the CDR3 is TGTGCCAGCAGCCGACGTACTAGCGGGGGAGCAGATACGCAGTATTTT.

The rearrangement links TRBV2 to TRBJ2-5, with 13 bases aligning to TRBD2. V gave up 6 bases and J gave up 2 bases; unmatched junction bases: 3. CDR1 and CDR2 from the germline V gene are SNHLY and FYNNEI. This CDR3 is 15 amino acids long. The CDR3: CASRALAGGQETQYF. CDR3 coding DNA: TGTGCCAGCAGGGCACTAGCGGGGGGGCAAGAGACCCAGTACTTC. Looking up the rest from reference TRBV2 and TRBJ2-5 gives the full variable domain: EPEVTQTPSHQVTQMGQEVILRCVPISNHLYFYWYRQILGQKVEFLVSFYNNEISEKSEIFDDQFSVERPDGSNFTLKIRSTKLEDSAMYFCASRALAGGQETQYFGPGTRLLVL.

The chain joins TRBV11-2 to TRBJ2-5; TRBD2 matches 11 bases. The CDR3 totals 14 residues. J gave up 5 bases and V 6 bases, and 5 bases lay outside the gene matches. The germline V gene has CDR1 SGHAT and CDR2 FQNNGV. In DNA form, the CDR3 reads TGTGCCAGCAGGGTAGCGGGGGGGTGGGAGACCCAGTACTTC. This sequence encodes CASRVAGGWETQYF.

Here the CDR3 reads CASSPDRANEKLFF. The CDR3 nucleotides are TGTGCCAGCAGCCCGGACAGGGCTAATGAAAAACTGTTTTTT. The genes are TRBV5-4 and TRBJ1-4; 8 positions match TRBD1. V lost 4 bases, J lost 3 bases, and 2 bases stayed unmatched. Per the germline V gene, CDR1 is SGHNT and CDR2 is YYREEE (reference sequence). The CDR3 extends over 14 amino acids.

The gene calls are TRBV9 and TRBJ1-2, with D possibly TRBD1 on 5 matching bases. V lost 0 bases and J 9 bases, leaving 9 bases between the germline ends. The germline CDR1 and CDR2 sequences are SGDLS and YYNGEE. The CDR3 runs to 12 residues. This CDR3 reads CASSVVGERYTF. The CDR3 DNA reads as TGTGCCAGCAGCGTAGTAGGGGAACGCTACACCTTC.

Only a few counts were recorded for this clone. The gene calls are TRBV7-2 and TRBJ1-6, with a possible D match to TRBD1 (6 bases). CDR1 and CDR2 (germline): SGHTA, FQGNSA. The CDR3 is made up of 19 amino acids. The V end was cut by 5 bases, the J end by 1 base, with 21 bases between. CDR3 in DNA: TGTGCCAGCAGCCGAGTGGGGTTGGCAGGGGCGTCCTATAATTCACCCCTCCACTTT. Protein product: CASSRVGLAGASYNSPLHF.

This chain connects TRBV5-1 to TRBJ2-2; D perhaps matches TRBD1 (6 bases). Trimming stripped 3 bases from V and 4 bases from J, with 16 bases between. CDR3 size: 16 residues. Germline loops: CDR1 SGHRS, CDR2 YFSETQ. The CDR3 nucleotides are TGCGCCAGCAGCTGGAGGCAGGGGCAGACCACCGGGGAGCTGTTTTTT. Translated: CASSWRQGQTTGELFF. The variable domain in full, completed from reference TRBV5-1 and TRBJ2-2, reads KAGVTQTPRYLIKTRGQQVTLSCSPISGHRSVSWYQQTPGQGLQFLFEYFSETQRNKGNFPGRFSGRQFSNSRSEMNVSTLELGDSALYLCASSWRQGQTTGELFFGEGSRLTVL.

This clone turned up a few times. The chain joins TRBV28 to TRBJ1-5, with a tentative D call TRBD1 (6 bases). V lost 5 bases to trimming and J lost 1 base, with 12 bases between them. The CDR3 loop spans 15 amino acids. Germline V lookup: CDR1 MDHEN, CDR2 SYDVKM. CDR3 coding DNA: TGTGCCAGCAGTGTAGGACAGTGGAGCAATCAGCCCCAGCATTTT. Its protein product is CASSVGQWSNQPQHF.